This passage covers 12 T cell receptor beta chains from one sample sequenced in a study of T cells in Graves' hyperthyroidism and ophthalmopathy. The TCR beta CDR3 regions underwent amplification using RNA transcripts as the source. An initial round of RT-PCR targeting the TCR CDR3 relied on the HTBI primer set. MiXCR, applied by TCRdb to the multiplex PCR reads, yields one record per CDR3 protein. The sample holds hundreds of thousands of distinct CDR3 sequences; around 21% are singletons and the top ten take 34%. The specimen sequenced was blood. The receptors shown here come from a young man with Graves' ophthalmopathy.

This clonotype was detected a few times. The rearrangement joins TRBV7-9 to TRBJ2-7, with a possible D match to TRBD1 (7 bases). Trimming removed 5 bases from V and 6 bases from J, with 14 bases in between. Germline CDR1 reads SEHNR; CDR2 reads FQNEAQ (reference sequence). This CDR3 comprises 13 residues. The CDR3 sequence is CASSTFQGGEQYF. CDR3 DNA sequence: TGTGCCAGCAGCACGTTCCAGGGGGGCGAGCAGTACTTC. Drawing the rest from reference TRBV7-9 and TRBJ2-7, the complete variable domain is DTGVSQNPRHKITKRGQNVTFRCDPISEHNRLYWYRQTLGQGPEFLTYFQNEAQLEKSRLLSDRFSAERPKGSFSTLEIQRTEQGDSAMYLCASSTFQGGEQYFGPGTRLTVT.

This clonotype occurred many times. The gene calls are TRBV2 and TRBJ2-3; D remains unclear. The CDR3 runs 14 residues. V lost 7 bases and J lost 0, with 11 bases in between. Looked up from germline, CDR1 is SNHLY and CDR2 is FYNNEI. Written as DNA, the CDR3 is TGTGCCAGCAAGCTGCTCACTAGCACAGATACGCAGTATTTT. It specifies CASKLLTSTDTQYF.

In this sample, this clonotype turned up many times. The chain joins TRBV12-3 or TRBV12-4 to TRBJ1-1; D is unclear. There are 15 residues in the CDR3. Trimming cost V 5 bases and J 0 bases, with 13 bases left between them. CDR3 in DNA: TGTGCCAGCAGTCCCGATGTGGGGATGAACACTGAAGCTTTCTTT. Encoded protein: CASSPDVGMNTEAFF.

This clonotype occurred a few times. The rearrangement uses TRBV28 and TRBJ2-7; TRBD2 might be the D (5 bases). CDR1 is MDHEN, CDR2 SYDVKM, per germline. Trimming stripped 5 bases from V and 0 bases from J, with 17 bases between. The CDR3 runs to 16 residues. CDR3 nucleotide sequence: TGTGCCAGCAGTCTTCGGTGGACTGTGAGCTCCTACGAGCAGTACTTC. Translating it yields CASSLRWTVSSYEQYF.

This sequence joins TRBV13 and TRBJ2-5, with a possible D match to TRBD2 (6 bases). CDR1 is PRHDT and CDR2 is FYEKMQ in the germline V gene (reference sequence). Trimming removed 2 bases at V and 2 bases at J, with 27 bases between. The CDR3 has 20 amino acids. The CDR3 protein is CASSLSPGMGGWEQQETQYF. As DNA, the CDR3 is TGTGCCAGCAGCTTAAGTCCGGGCATGGGGGGTTGGGAACAACAAGAGACCCAGTACTTC.

The chain employs TRBV27 and TRBJ2-1; 7 nucleotides align to TRBD2. This CDR3 spans 21 amino acids. From germline, CDR1 is MNHEY and CDR2 SMNVEV (reference sequence). The V segment lost 6 bases and the J segment 2 bases; nucleotides outside the gene matches: 25. The chain's CDR3 is CASSPRGTSSTSARTYNEQFF. In nucleotides, the CDR3 is TGTGCCAGCAGCCCACGGGGGACTTCCTCTACTAGCGCTCGTACCTACAATGAGCAGTTCTTC.

The chain has TRBV20-1 and TRBJ1-2; D is possibly TRBD1 (6 bases). Germline values: CDR1 DFQATT, CDR2 SNEGSKA (reference sequence). The length of the CDR3 is 15 residues. The germline V and J ends were trimmed by 6 bases and 0 bases, with 17 bases remaining between them. CDR3 DNA: TGCAGTGCACCCCCGGGGACACTAACTAACTATGGCTACACCTTC. It yields the protein CSAPPGTLTNYGYTF.

This sequence joins TRBV20-1 and TRBJ2-5; 14 bases line up with TRBD2. This CDR3 has 15 residues. The germline gives CDR1 DFQATT, CDR2 SNEGSKA (reference sequence). The junction had 1 base not matched to a gene; V was cut back by 0 bases and J by 4 bases. CDR3 in amino acids: CSAREGLAGVETQYF. DNA of the CDR3: TGCAGTGCTAGAGAGGGACTAGCGGGAGTAGAGACCCAGTACTTC.

This rearrangement joins TRBV5-1 to TRBJ2-7, with TRBD1 identical over 8 bases. The junction had 8 bases not matched to a gene; V was cut back by 4 bases and J by 5 bases. Per the germline V gene, CDR1 is SGHRS and CDR2 is YFSETQ. The CDR3 has 14 residues. In DNA form, the CDR3 reads TGCGCCAGCAGCCCTGGACAGGGTAGGGACGAGCAGTACTTC. Translation gives CASSPGQGRDEQYF. Based on the CDR3 plus reference TRBV5-1 and TRBJ2-7, the full variable domain is KAGVTQTPRYLIKTRGQQVTLSCSPISGHRSVSWYQQTPGQGLQFLFEYFSETQRNKGNFPGRFSGRQFSNSRSEMNVSTLELGDSALYLCASSPGQGRDEQYFGPGTRLTVT.

This clonotype was seen a few times. The chain uses TRBV6-6 and TRBJ2-5, with 13 bases identical to TRBD2. The V and J ends lost 0 bases and 5 bases, in that order; junction bases with no gene match: 12. The CDR3 covers 19 residues. Germline CDR1 reads MNHNY; CDR2 reads SVGAGI (reference sequence). The chain's CDR3 is CASSYSRTSGSWLHETQYF. CDR3 nucleotide sequence: TGTGCCAGCAGTTACTCGAGGACTAGCGGGAGCTGGCTTCACGAGACCCAGTACTTC.

This clonotype has ten or more counts. The chain recombines TRBV2 with TRBJ2-7, with 10 bases matching TRBD2. The CDR3 consists of 19 residues. V trimming: 2 bases; J trimming: 3 bases; junction bases outside the gene matches: 16. Per the germline V gene, CDR1 is SNHLY and CDR2 is FYNNEI. CDR3 sequence: CASSEYLAGASQTDYEQYF. CDR3 DNA sequence: TGTGCCAGCAGTGAATACCTAGCGGGAGCGAGTCAAACTGACTACGAGCAGTACTTC. Filled out from reference TRBV2 and TRBJ2-7, the complete variable domain reads EPEVTQTPSHQVTQMGQEVILRCVPISNHLYFYWYRQILGQKVEFLVSFYNNEISEKSEIFDDQFSVERPDGSNFTLKIRSTKLEDSAMYFCASSEYLAGASQTDYEQYFGPGTRLTVT.

The rearrangement links TRBV20-1 to TRBJ1-2; 8 bases agree with TRBD1. The CDR3 extends over 14 amino acids. V lost 6 bases and J lost 6; bases outside the gene matches: 12. Germline V CDR1 and CDR2: DFQATT, SNEGSKA (reference sequence). The CDR3 protein is CSARIRGHLDGYTF. In DNA, the CDR3 is TGCAGTGCCCGAATCAGGGGGCATCTTGATGGCTACACCTTC.